Listed here is a single T cell receptor (beta chain). Antigen unknown. The V and J ends lost 4 bases and 8 bases, in that order; junction bases with no gene match: 11. In germline, CDR1 is SGHRS, CDR2 YFSETQ. The CDR3 totals 16 residues. The sample comes from a study of OX40 agonist ivuxolimab in advanced cancers. Across the whole study: Prior therapy, whether anti-PD-1, anti-PD-L1 or anti-CTLA-4, was allowed, and 40% had some. Study-level points and caveats: Some nonresponders also had low normalized T-cell clonal expansion.

Libraries were prepared by immunoSEQ multiplex PCR; TCRdb keeps only in-frame clonotypes and omits some of them. The sample shows about 60,000 clones, roughly 90% of them seen only once. This TCR derives from an adult with an advanced solid tumor such as melanoma, head and neck, liver or kidney cancer. The rearrangement joins TRBV5-1 to TRBJ2-2; TRBD2 matches at 10 bases. The sequencing here drew on CD4+ or CD8+ T cells sorted from blood, taken in a trial of the OX40 agonist ivuxolimab. The CDR3 bases are TGCGCCAGCAGCCCCAATACCGGACTAGCGGTAGGGGAGCTGTTTTTT. The encoded protein is CASSPNTGLAVGELFF.